The 8 T cell receptor beta chains given below trace back to one sample, sequenced in a study of PD-1 blockade in mismatch repair-deficient tumors. Method: immunoSEQ multiplex PCR; TCRdb's copy keeps in-frame clones and lacks some. The sample holds roughly 34,000 clones; about 85% are singletons and the top ten take under 3.5%. The sample consisted of PBMCs, taken roughly 6 weeks after starting pembrolizumab. These receptors originate from an adult with mismatch repair-deficient cancer.

This clone has a handful of counts. The chain links TRBV6-6 to TRBJ2-7; 10 nucleotides agree with TRBD2. V dropped 10 bases and J dropped 3; count of bases not matched to a gene: 6. The germline CDR1 and CDR2 sequences are MNHNY and SVGAGI (reference sequence). The CDR3 length is 13 residues. This CDR3 is CATGTSAYYEQYF. The CDR3 nucleotides read TGTGCCACGGGGACTAGCGCCTACTACGAGCAGTACTTC.

The chain uses TRBV5-6 and TRBJ2-4; D unresolved. V lost 4 bases and J lost 11, with 19 bases in between. The CDR3 totals 14 residues. Germline loops: CDR1 SGHDT, CDR2 YYEEEE. The CDR3 bases are TGTGCCAGCAGCCCTCATGGCCAGGCAGTCTTTCAGTACTTC. Amino acid sequence: CASSPHGQAVFQYF.

This clone was seen only a few times. Here the CDR3 DNA reads TGTGCCAGTAGTAAAGGACTAGCGGGACCTCGGCGCGAGCAGTACTTC. Its protein product is CASSKGLAGPRREQYF. This rearrangement joins TRBV19 to TRBJ2-7; TRBD2 matches at 12 bases. The CDR3 sequence is 16 residues long. The J segment lost 6 bases and the V segment lost 4 bases, leaving 10 bases of the junction unmatched. The germline V gene has CDR1 LNHDA and CDR2 SQIVND (reference sequence).

The gene calls are TRBV10-1 and TRBJ2-7, with 11 bases matching TRBD2. The trim removed 6 bases at V and 4 bases at J, leaving 5 bases unmatched. The CDR3 spans 14 residues. The V gene's germline CDR1 is WNHNN and CDR2 SYGVQD (reference sequence). CDR3 coding DNA: TGCGCCAGCAGGGGACTAGCGGCATTTTACGAGCAGTACTTC. This encodes CASRGLAAFYEQYF.

The gene calls are TRBV7-9 and TRBJ1-2; 8 bases agree with TRBD1. The V gene's germline CDR1 is SEHNR and CDR2 FQNEAQ (reference sequence). The CDR3 loop spans 14 amino acids. With V trimmed by 4 bases and J by 4 bases, 5 bases remained unmatched. The CDR3 region is CASSSTGAGYGYTF. CDR3 coding DNA: TGTGCCAGCAGCTCGACAGGGGCTGGCTATGGCTACACCTTC.

This sequence joins TRBV5-1 and TRBJ1-6; 7 nucleotides align to TRBD1. The CDR3 consists of 15 residues. CDR1 and CDR2 from the germline V gene are SGHRS and YFSETQ. The V gene end was trimmed by 0 bases and the J gene end by 7 bases; junction bases not matched to a gene: 4. This CDR3 reads CASSLGQGENSPLHF. The CDR3 nucleotides read TGCGCCAGCAGCTTGGGGCAGGGGGAGAATTCACCCCTCCACTTT.

The chain links TRBV7-3 to TRBJ2-1; 11 nucleotides align to TRBD1. The V and J ends lost 4 bases and 5 bases, in that order; junction bases with no gene match: 10. CDR1 SGHTA and CDR2 FQGTGA come from the germline V gene. The CDR3 spans 17 residues. CDR3 nucleotides: TGTGCCAGCAGCTCCAATTCCGGGACAGGGGGACACAATGAGCAGTTCTTC. Protein product: CASSSNSGTGGHNEQFF.

This rearrangement joins TRBV2 to TRBJ1-1, with no clear D. The CDR3 extends over 13 amino acids. Trimming took 3 bases from V and 2 from J, leaving 7 bases between them. Germline V gene data show CDR1 as SNHLY and CDR2 as FYNNEI. CDR3 bases: TGTGCCAGCAGTGAGGAGATTAACACTGAAGCTTTCTTT. Protein sequence: CASSEEINTEAFF. The full variable domain, its missing parts supplied by reference TRBV2 and TRBJ1-1, is EPEVTQTPSHQVTQMGQEVILRCVPISNHLYFYWYRQILGQKVEFLVSFYNNEISEKSEIFDDQFSVERPDGSNFTLKIRSTKLEDSAMYFCASSEEINTEAFFGQGTRLTVV.